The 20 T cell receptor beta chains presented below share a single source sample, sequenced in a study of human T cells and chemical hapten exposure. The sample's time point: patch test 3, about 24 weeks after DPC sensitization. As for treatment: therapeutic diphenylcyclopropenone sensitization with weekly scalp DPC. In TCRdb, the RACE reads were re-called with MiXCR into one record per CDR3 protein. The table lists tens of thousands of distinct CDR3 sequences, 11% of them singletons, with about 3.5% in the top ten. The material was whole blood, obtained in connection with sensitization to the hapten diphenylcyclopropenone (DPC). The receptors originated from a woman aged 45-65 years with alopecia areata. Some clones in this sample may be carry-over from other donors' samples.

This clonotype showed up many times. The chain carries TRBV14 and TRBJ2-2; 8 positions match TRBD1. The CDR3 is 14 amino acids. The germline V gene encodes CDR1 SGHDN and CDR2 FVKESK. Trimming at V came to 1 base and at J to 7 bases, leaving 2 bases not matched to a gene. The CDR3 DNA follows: TGTGCCAGCAGCCAAGTCAGGGGGCTCGGGGAGCTGTTTTTT. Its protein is CASSQVRGLGELFF.

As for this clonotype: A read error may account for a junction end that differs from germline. Here the CDR3 reads CASREGGYGYTF. CDR3 coding DNA: TGTGCCAGCAGAGAAGGCGGCTATGGCTACACCTTC. This chain uses TRBV2 with TRBJ1-2; D not resolved. The CDR3 extends over 12 amino acids. Germline V CDR1 and CDR2: SNHLY, FYNNEI.

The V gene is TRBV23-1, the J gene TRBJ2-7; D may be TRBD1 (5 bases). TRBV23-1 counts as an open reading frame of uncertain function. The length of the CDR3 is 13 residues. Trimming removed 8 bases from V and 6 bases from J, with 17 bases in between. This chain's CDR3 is CASPADSPREQYF. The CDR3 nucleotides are TGCGCCAGCCCCGCTGACAGCCCGCGCGAGCAGTACTTC.

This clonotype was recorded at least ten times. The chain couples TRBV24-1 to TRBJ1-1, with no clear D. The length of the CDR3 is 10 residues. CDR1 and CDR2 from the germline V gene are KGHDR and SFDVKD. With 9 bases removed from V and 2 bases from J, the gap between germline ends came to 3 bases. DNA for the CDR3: TGTGCCACCCCCAACACTGAAGCTTTCTTT. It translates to CATPNTEAFF.

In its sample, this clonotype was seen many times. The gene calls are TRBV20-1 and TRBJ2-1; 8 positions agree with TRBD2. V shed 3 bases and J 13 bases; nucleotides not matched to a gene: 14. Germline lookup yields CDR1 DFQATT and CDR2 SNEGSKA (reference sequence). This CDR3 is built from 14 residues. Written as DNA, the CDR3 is TGCAGTGCTAGTGCTCCCACGGGAGGGACTCTTCAGTTCTTC. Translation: CSASAPTGGTLQFF.

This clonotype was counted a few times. The CDR3 DNA is TGTGCCAGCAGTTACGGCGGGAGTCCCTCCTACGAGCAGTACTTC. This codes for CASSYGGSPSYEQYF. This chain uses TRBV6-2 or TRBV6-3 with TRBJ2-7, with 7 nucleotides matching TRBD2. The V and J ends lost 2 bases and 0 bases, in that order; junction bases with no gene match: 4. The length of the CDR3 is 15 residues. The germline V gene has CDR1 MNHEY and CDR2 SVGEGT.

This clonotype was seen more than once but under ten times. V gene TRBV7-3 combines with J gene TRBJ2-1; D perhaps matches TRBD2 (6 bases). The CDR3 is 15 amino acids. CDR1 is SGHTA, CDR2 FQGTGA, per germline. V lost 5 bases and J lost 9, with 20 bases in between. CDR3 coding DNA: TGTGCCAGCAGCCCAAAAAAGGGGACTCTCAGTGAGCAGTTCTTC. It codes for CASSPKKGTLSEQFF.

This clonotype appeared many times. CDR3 loop: CASSPEGGPYTEAFF. CDR3 in DNA: TGCGCCAGCAGCCCTGAGGGGGGGCCTTACACTGAAGCTTTCTTT. The V and J genes are TRBV5-1 and TRBJ1-1, with TRBD1 as a possible D gene (6 bases). Trimming took off 4 bases at V and 3 bases at J, with 16 bases between the two ends. CDR1 is SGHRS, CDR2 YFSETQ, per germline. The CDR3 covers 15 residues.

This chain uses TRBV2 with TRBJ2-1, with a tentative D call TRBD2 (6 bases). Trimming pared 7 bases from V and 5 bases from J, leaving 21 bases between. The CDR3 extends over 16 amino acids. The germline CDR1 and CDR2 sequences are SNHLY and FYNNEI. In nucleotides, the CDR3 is TGTGCCAGCATGGCTTGGGCGGGATCGGTTAACAATGAGCAGTTCTTC. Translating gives CASMAWAGSVNNEQFF.

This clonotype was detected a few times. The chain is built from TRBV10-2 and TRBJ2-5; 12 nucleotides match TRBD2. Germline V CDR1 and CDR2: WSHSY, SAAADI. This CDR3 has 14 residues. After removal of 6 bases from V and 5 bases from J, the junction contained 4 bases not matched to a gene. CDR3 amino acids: CASRTSGRAETQYF. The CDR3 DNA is TGCGCCAGCAGGACTAGCGGGAGAGCTGAGACCCAGTACTTC.

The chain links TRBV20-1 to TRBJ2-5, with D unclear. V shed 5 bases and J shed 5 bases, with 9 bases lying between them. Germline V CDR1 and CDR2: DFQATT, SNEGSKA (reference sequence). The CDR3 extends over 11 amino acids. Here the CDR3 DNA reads TGCAGTGCTCCGCGATCGGAGACCCAGTACTTC. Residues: CSAPRSETQYF.

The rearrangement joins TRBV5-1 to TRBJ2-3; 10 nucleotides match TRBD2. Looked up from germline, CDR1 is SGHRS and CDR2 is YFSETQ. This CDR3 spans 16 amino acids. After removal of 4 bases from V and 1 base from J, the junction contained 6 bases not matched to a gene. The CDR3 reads CASSRSGRGGTDTQYF. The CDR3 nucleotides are TGCGCCAGCAGCCGCAGCGGGAGGGGTGGCACAGATACGCAGTATTTT.

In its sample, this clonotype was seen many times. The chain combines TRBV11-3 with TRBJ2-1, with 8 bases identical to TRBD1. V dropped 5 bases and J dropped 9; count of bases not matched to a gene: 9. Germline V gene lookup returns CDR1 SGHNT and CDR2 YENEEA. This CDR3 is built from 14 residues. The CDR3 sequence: CASSPTTGDGEQFF. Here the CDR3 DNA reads TGTGCCAGCAGCCCTACGACAGGGGATGGTGAGCAGTTCTTC.

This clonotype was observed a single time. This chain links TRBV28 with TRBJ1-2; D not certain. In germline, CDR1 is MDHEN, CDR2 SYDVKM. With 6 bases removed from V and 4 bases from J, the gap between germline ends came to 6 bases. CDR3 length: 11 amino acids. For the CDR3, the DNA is TGTGCCAGCAGCGTCGGCTATGGCTACACCTTC. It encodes CASSVGYGYTF.

As DNA, the CDR3 is TGTGCCAGCAGTTACTCGTTTGGACCATCCTACGAGCAGTACTTC. It translates to CASSYSFGPSYEQYF. This chain joins TRBV6-2 or TRBV6-3 and TRBJ2-7; unclear D gene. Per germline, CDR1 MNHEY and CDR2 SVGEGT. Trimming removed 0 bases from V and 1 base from J, with 10 bases in between. This CDR3 has 15 residues.

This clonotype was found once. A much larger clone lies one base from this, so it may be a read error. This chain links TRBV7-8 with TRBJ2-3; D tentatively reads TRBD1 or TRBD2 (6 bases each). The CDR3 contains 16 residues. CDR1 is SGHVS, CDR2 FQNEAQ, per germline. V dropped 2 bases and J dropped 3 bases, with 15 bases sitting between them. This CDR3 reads CASSLQQGGMTDTQYF. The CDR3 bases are TGTGCCAGCAGCTTACAACAGGGAGGAATGACAGATACGCAGTATTTT.

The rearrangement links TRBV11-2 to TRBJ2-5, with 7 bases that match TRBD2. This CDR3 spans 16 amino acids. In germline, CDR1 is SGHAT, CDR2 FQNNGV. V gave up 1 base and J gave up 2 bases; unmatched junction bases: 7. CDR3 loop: CASSLVPGGLQETQYF. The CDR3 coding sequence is TGTGCCAGCAGCTTAGTGCCGGGAGGCCTTCAAGAGACCCAGTACTTC.

Here the CDR3 reads CASSPSGTGLREPLHF. Written as DNA, the CDR3 is TGTGCCAGCAGTCCGTCCGGGACAGGACTTCGGGAACCCCTCCACTTT. The rearrangement uses TRBV27 and TRBJ1-6; 8 bases match TRBD1. The length of the CDR3 is 16 residues. From germline, CDR1 is MNHEY and CDR2 SMNVEV (reference sequence). The V segment lost 5 bases and the J segment 12 bases; nucleotides outside the gene matches: 15.

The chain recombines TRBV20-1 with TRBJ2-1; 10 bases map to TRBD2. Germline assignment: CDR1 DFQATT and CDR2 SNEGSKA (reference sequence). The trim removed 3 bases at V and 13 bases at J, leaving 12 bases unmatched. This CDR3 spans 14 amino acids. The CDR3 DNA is TGCAGTGCTAGTCCCGCACTAGCGGGGAGAGGTCAGTTCTTC. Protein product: CSASPALAGRGQFF.

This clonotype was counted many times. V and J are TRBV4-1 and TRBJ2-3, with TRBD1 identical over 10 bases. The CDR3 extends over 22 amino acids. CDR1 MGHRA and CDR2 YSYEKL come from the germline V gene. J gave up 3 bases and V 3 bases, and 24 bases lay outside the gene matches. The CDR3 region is CASSQRQGAEYDYPGRTDTQYF. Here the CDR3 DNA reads TGCGCCAGCAGCCAGCGACAGGGGGCCGAGTACGACTACCCCGGTAGGACAGATACGCAGTATTTT.